Below are 18 T cell receptor beta chains sequenced from a single sample in a study of blood T cells in healthy people across ages. Using a J-beta primer mix together with a sample-barcoded 5' primer, a second PCR was run for about 6 to 12 cycles. TCRdb reprocessed the 5' RACE reads via MiXCR and lists one record per CDR3 protein. The sample holds 550,000 to 800,000 distinct CDR3 sequences, around 20% seen once. Sequences were obtained from blood. The receptors shown here come from a man in his 70s in good health.

This sequence joins TRBV7-2 and TRBJ1-2; possibly TRBD1 for D (5 bases). The CDR3 is made up of 14 amino acids. In germline, CDR1 is SGHTA, CDR2 FQGNSA. V lost 3 bases, J lost 8 bases, and 16 bases lay in between. The CDR3 here is CASSFRESGYGYTF. The CDR3 bases are TGTGCCAGCAGCTTCAGGGAATCAGGCTACGGCTACACCTTC.

This clonotype was counted ten times or more. The V gene is TRBV4-1, the J gene TRBJ2-7; D not certain. Deletions cut 4 bases from V and 3 bases from J, with 13 bases between. Per the germline V gene, CDR1 is MGHRA and CDR2 is YSYEKL. CDR3 size: 14 residues. The CDR3 region is CASSRPDGSYEQYF. The CDR3 DNA reads as TGCGCCAGCAGCCGACCTGACGGTAGCTACGAGCAGTACTTC.

The V and J genes are TRBV15 and TRBJ1-2; maybe TRBD1 (6 bases). In germline, CDR1 is LNHNV, CDR2 YYDKDF (reference sequence). CDR3 length equals 13 residues. The V gene lost 3 bases and the J gene lost 7 bases, with 12 bases spanning the gap. The CDR3 sequence is CATSSIQGPGYTF. DNA of the CDR3: TGTGCCACCAGCAGCATACAGGGACCTGGCTACACCTTC.

This rearrangement joins TRBV10-3 to TRBJ2-5; 10 nucleotides agree with TRBD1. Gene TRBJ2-7 matches the end of the DNA better, so the J call may be wrong. Germline V lookup: CDR1 ENHRY, CDR2 SYGVKD. The CDR3 is 16 amino acids. CDR3 sequence: CAISEIIGQGVGEQYF. For the CDR3, the DNA is TGTGCCATCAGTGAAATCATCGGACAGGGGGTGGGCGAGCAGTACTTC.

The gene calls are TRBV20-1 and TRBJ2-3; weak D call: TRBD2 (6 bases). Germline V lookup: CDR1 DFQATT, CDR2 SNEGSKA (reference sequence). V dropped 7 bases and J dropped 6 bases, with 26 bases sitting between them. The CDR3 length is 16 residues. This CDR3 is CSVLPRDWGLGDTQYF. The CDR3 DNA follows: TGCAGTGTCCTTCCCCGGGACTGGGGCCTAGGGGATACGCAGTATTTT.

Notes on this clonotype: Given a much more abundant clone one base away, this may be a read error. The chain uses TRBV5-8 and TRBJ2-7; no firm D call. Looked up from germline, CDR1 is SGHTS and CDR2 is YDEGEE. The length of the CDR3 is 11 residues. V was cut by 2 bases and J by 2 bases, with 2 bases left in between. CDR3 sequence reads: CASSFTYEQYF. The CDR3 DNA reads as TGTGCCAGCAGCTTCACCTACGAGCAGTACTTC.

J is TRBJ2-1 and V is TRBV10-2; maybe TRBD2 (5 bases). The CDR3 runs to 20 residues. The V gene's germline CDR1 is WSHSY and CDR2 SAAADI. The V end was cut by 2 bases, the J end by 0 bases, with 23 bases between. CDR3 sequence reads: CASSEPNQLSQGSSYNEQFF. The CDR3 DNA reads TGCGCCAGCAGTGAGCCAAACCAACTCTCACAAGGGAGCTCCTACAATGAGCAGTTCTTC.

With regard to this clonotype: The junction shows a germline mismatch at one end, possibly a read error. The J gene is TRBJ2-1, the V gene TRBV20-1, with D uncertain. CDR3 size: 14 residues. Germline CDR1 reads DFQATT; CDR2 reads SNEGSKA (reference sequence). The CDR3, as DNA: TGCAGTGCTAGTGAAGGCTACTCCAACAATGAGCAGTTCTTC. Translated: CSASEGYSNNEQFF.

This clonotype was detected only a few times. A read error may account for a junction end that differs from germline. V usage is TRBV6-6 and J usage is TRBJ2-7; 7 positions agree with TRBD1. Germline V gives CDR1 MNHNY, CDR2 SVGAGI (reference sequence). The CDR3 covers 12 residues. In nucleotides, the CDR3 is TGTGCCAGCAGTCAAGGACAGGTCGAGCAGTATTTC. It codes for CASSQGQVEQYF.

This chain uses TRBV19 with TRBJ1-2, with D perhaps matching TRBD1 (6 bases). The V end was cut by 7 bases, the J end by 6 bases, with 15 bases between. The CDR3 has 13 amino acids. Germline V CDR1 and CDR2: LNHDA, SQIVND (reference sequence). The CDR3 reads CASIGAGAHGYTF. Here the CDR3 DNA reads TGTGCCAGTATTGGGGCAGGGGCCCATGGCTACACCTTC.

The chain is built from TRBV4-1 and TRBJ1-2, with 9 bases fitting TRBD1. V shed 0 bases, J shed 6 bases, and the junction held 5 bases outside the gene matches. There are 15 residues in the CDR3. The germline V gene encodes CDR1 MGHRA and CDR2 YSYEKL. The CDR3 loop reads CASSQEQGAFDGYTF. In DNA form, the CDR3 reads TGCGCCAGCAGCCAAGAACAGGGGGCATTCGATGGCTACACCTTC.

The J gene is TRBJ2-5, the V gene TRBV29-1; 9 bases map to TRBD2. From germline, CDR1 is SQVTM and CDR2 ANQGSEA. The CDR3 contains 12 residues. V lost 7 bases, J lost 4 bases, and 4 bases stayed unmatched. CDR3 amino acids: CSAELAGETQYF. CDR3 DNA: TGCAGCGCCGAACTAGCGGGAGAGACCCAGTACTTC.

The V call is TRBV12-3 or TRBV12-4, the J call TRBJ2-1; the D is unclear. The CDR3 is made up of 16 amino acids. V shed 3 bases and J shed 4 bases, with 16 bases lying between them. CDR3 sequence (DNA): TGTGCCAGCAGTTTCGCCGACCAAAAAACTTACAATGAGCAGTTCTTC. It yields the protein CASSFADQKTYNEQFF.

V gene TRBV10-3 combines with J gene TRBJ2-6, with 8 nucleotides matching TRBD1. CDR3 length: 16 residues. Looked up from germline, CDR1 is ENHRY and CDR2 is SYGVKD. V gave up 3 bases and J gave up 0 bases; unmatched junction bases: 1. The CDR3 sequence is CAISDDRGSGANVLTF. The CDR3 coding sequence is TGTGCCATCAGTGACGACAGGGGCTCTGGGGCCAACGTCCTGACTTTC.

This clonotype came up once. One junction end does not reproduce the germline sequence, and a read error may be involved. The chain employs TRBV29-1 and TRBJ2-3; no definite D call. Germline V CDR1 and CDR2: SQVTM, ANQGSEA. The CDR3 length is 14 residues. The CDR3 bases are TGCAGCTCAAGGACCGCAGCTGGCACAGATCCGCAGTATTTT. Its translation: CSSRTAAGTDPQYF.

This clonotype appeared a few times. V and J are TRBV2 and TRBJ2-7, with 7 nucleotides matching TRBD1. The ends lost 9 bases at V and 0 bases at J; junction bases unmatched: 11. The V gene's germline CDR1 is SNHLY and CDR2 FYNNEI. The CDR3 has 15 residues. CDR3 nucleotides: TGTGCCAGTGGGGCAGGGACAGCGACCTCCTACGAGCAGTACTTC. It translates to CASGAGTATSYEQYF.

This clonotype was observed a handful of times. This sequence joins TRBV7-9 and TRBJ2-5; 9 bases are a match to TRBD2. The DNA end lines up better with TRBJ2-1; the J call may be wrong. The CDR3 covers 17 residues. Germline CDR1 and CDR2: SEHNR and FQNEAQ (reference sequence). As DNA, the CDR3 is TGTGCCAGCAGCTTAGTTAGCGGGAGTGCCATAGTCAATGAGCAGTTCTTC. This gives the protein CASSLVSGSAIVNEQFF.

The genes are TRBV7-2 and TRBJ2-5; D not resolved. V was cut by 0 bases and J by 2 bases, with 10 bases left in between. The CDR3 loop spans 15 amino acids. In germline, CDR1 is SGHTA, CDR2 FQGNSA. DNA of the CDR3: TGTGCCAGCAGCTTAGCTTTCCGAAGTCAAGAGACCCAGTACTTC. Encoded protein: CASSLAFRSQETQYF.